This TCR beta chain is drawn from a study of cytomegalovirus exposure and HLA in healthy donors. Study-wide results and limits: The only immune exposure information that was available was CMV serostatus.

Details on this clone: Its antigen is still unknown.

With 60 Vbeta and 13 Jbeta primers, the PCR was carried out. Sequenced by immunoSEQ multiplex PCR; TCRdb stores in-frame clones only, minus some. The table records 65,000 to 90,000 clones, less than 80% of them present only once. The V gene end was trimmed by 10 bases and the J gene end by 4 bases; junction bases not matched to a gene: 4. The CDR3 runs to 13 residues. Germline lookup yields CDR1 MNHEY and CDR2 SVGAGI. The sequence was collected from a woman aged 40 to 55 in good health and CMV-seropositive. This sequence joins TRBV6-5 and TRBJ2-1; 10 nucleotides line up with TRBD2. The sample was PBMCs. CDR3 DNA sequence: TGTGCCACAACTAGCGGGGCTTACAATGAGCAGTTCTTC. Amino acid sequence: CATTSGAYNEQFF.